This T cell receptor (beta chain) is from a study of cytomegalovirus exposure and HLA in healthy donors. Study results and caveats: On later analysis, the bulk of CMV-associated TCR beta chains appeared to be HLA-restricted. Other equally common chains were less clonally expanded than HLA-associated TCR beta chains, a later analysis showed. Reportedly, fewer N-insertions than the roughly 700-donor mean appeared in an Asian-associated ancestry cluster in a later analysis.

Of note for this clone: Its antigen is currently unknown.

The germline gives CDR1 LNHNV, CDR2 YYDKDF (reference sequence). With 5 bases clipped from V and 0 bases from J, the junction kept 7 bases outside the gene matches. The CDR3 contains 16 residues. PCR involved 60 Vbeta and 13 Jbeta primers. This table comes from immunoSEQ multiplex PCR, and its TCRdb copy is limited to in-frame clones, with some not included. The profile shows around 120,000 clones, roughly 70% of them singletons. This TCR derives from a man aged 35-49 years in good health and CMV-seropositive. The chain links TRBV15 to TRBJ2-3, with TRBD1 matching over 8 bases. The sample comprised PBMCs. CDR3 protein: CATSVGTGPSTDTQYF. CDR3 sequence (DNA): TGTGCCACCAGCGTCGGGACAGGACCTAGCACAGATACGCAGTATTTT.